A selection of T cell receptor beta chains follows, all from one sample in a study of identical twins. TCRdb re-called the 5' RACE reads through MiXCR, storing one row per CDR3 protein. The sample gives 200,000 to 250,000 distinct CDR3 sequences, over 12% of which show up once; 8.8% is in the top ten. The sample was memory (CD45RO+) T cells sorted from blood. The receptors were sampled from a woman younger than 35 in good health. Each CDR3 is given with its conserved first and last residue. A D gene is named only where the DNA matches it firmly. Some rows mark clone size as missing; the rest say once, few, many or name a class of expanded clone.

CDR3 DNA,CDR3 protein,D gene,V gene,clone size,J gene
TGCAGCGTTGGGCGGGAACCCATGAACACTGAAGCTTTCTTT,CSVGREPMNTEAFF,.,TRBV29-1,.,TRBJ1-1
TGTGCCAGCAGCTTTAGAGGGGCAGGAAACACCATATATTTT,CASSFRGAGNTIYF,.,TRBV7-9,.,TRBJ1-3
TGTGCCAGCAGTTTATCGCCTTTTAGAACAGATACGCAGTATTTT,CASSLSPFRTDTQYF,.,TRBV27,.,TRBJ2-3
TGTGCCAGCAGTGTGGGGACTTATACGCAGTATTTT,CASSVGTYTQYF,.,TRBV25-1,few,TRBJ2-3
TGTGCCACCGGGACTGGGAAAGAGACCCAGTACTTC,CATGTGKETQYF,.,TRBV12-3/TRBV12-4,.,TRBJ2-5
TGCAGTGCTAGACGGCCGGGACTAGCGGGAGCTGAGCAGTTCTTC,CSARRPGLAGAEQFF,TRBD2,TRBV20-1,.,TRBJ2-1
TGTGCCAGCAGTCCCCTCGGGCAGGGGGCTAATCGGCCCCAGCATTTT,CASSPLGQGANRPQHF,TRBD1,TRBV12-3/TRBV12-4,few,TRBJ1-5
TGTGCCAGCAGCTTAGGGAGGGTTTACAATGAGCAGTTCTTC,CASSLGRVYNEQFF,.,TRBV7-9,.,TRBJ2-1
TGTGCCATCAGTATGGATAATGAGCAGTTCTTC,CAISMDNEQFF,.,TRBV10-3,.,TRBJ2-1
TGTGCCACCAGTGACCCTAGCGGGAAGGTCTACGAGCAGTACTTC,CATSDPSGKVYEQYF,TRBD2,TRBV15,few,TRBJ2-7
TGTGCCGCCCGCGCAAGGAGCTCGAACACCGGGGAGCTGTTTTTT,CAARARSSNTGELFF,.,TRBV19,few,TRBJ2-2
TGTGCCAGCAGTGACCCCCTAGCGGGAATAGAGACCCAGTACTTC,CASSDPLAGIETQYF,TRBD2,TRBV25-1,.,TRBJ2-5
TGTGCCAGCATTCCGGGGGGACTGTTACCCGGCGAGCAGTACTTC,CASIPGGLLPGEQYF,TRBD2,TRBV2,many,TRBJ2-7
TGTGCCAGCAGCAAAGACAGGACACAGTTCTTC,CASSKDRTQFF,.,TRBV5-6,many,TRBJ2-1
TGTGCCAGCAGTTTGAGGGACTACGAGCAGTACTTC,CASSLRDYEQYF,.,TRBV12-3/TRBV12-4,few,TRBJ2-7
TGTGCCAGCAGTTTTAATGGAGAGAACACTGAAGCTTTCTTT,CASSFNGENTEAFF,.,TRBV27,.,TRBJ1-1
TGTGCCAGCAGCCGCGACAGGCTTCAGGTTCATACGCAGTATTTT,CASSRDRLQVHTQYF,.,TRBV7-2,.,TRBJ2-3
TGTGCCAGCAGTTACTCGAGTCTAGCGTACACCGGGGAGCTGTTTTTT,CASSYSSLAYTGELFF,.,TRBV6-5,many,TRBJ2-2
TGTGCCAGCAGTGATAGCGGGAGTTCCCACAATGAGCAGTTCTTC,CASSDSGSSHNEQFF,TRBD2,TRBV2,few,TRBJ2-1
TGCAGTGCTAGGAGCGACTCCAATGAGCAGTTCTTC,CSARSDSNEQFF,.,TRBV20-1,many,TRBJ2-1
TGCAGCGTTGAAAGGCCTAGCACAGATACGCAGTATTTT,CSVERPSTDTQYF,.,TRBV29-1,few,TRBJ2-3
TGCGCCAGCAGCGCCGGGAAGCGCACAGATACGCAGTATTTT,CASSAGKRTDTQYF,.,TRBV5-1,many,TRBJ2-3
TGTGCCAGCAGTTTAGACCCCCGCGTAGGCACAGATACGCAGTATTTT,CASSLDPRVGTDTQYF,.,TRBV12-3/TRBV12-4,.,TRBJ2-3
TGTGCCAGCAGGCGGGAGGATACGCAGTATTTT,CASRREDTQYF,TRBD2,TRBV12-3/TRBV12-4,few,TRBJ2-3
TGCGCCAGCAGCGATACAGGAATCTATGGCTACACCTTC,CASSDTGIYGYTF,.,TRBV5-1,.,TRBJ1-2
TGTGCCAGCTCACCGGACGCTAACTATGGCTACACCTTC,CASSPDANYGYTF,.,TRBV18,few,TRBJ1-2
TGTGCCAGCACCCCCCGTAGACTAGCGGGAGGACTCTACTCCTACAATGAGCAGTTCTTC,CASTPRRLAGGLYSYNEQFF,TRBD2,TRBV12-3/TRBV12-4,.,TRBJ2-1
TGCAGTGCTAGAGCTGGGCAGGCGAACACTGAAGCTTTCTTT,CSARAGQANTEAFF,.,TRBV20-1,.,TRBJ1-1
TGCAGTGCTAGCGGGACTAGCGTACCGAGCTCCTACAATGAGCAGTTCTTC,CSASGTSVPSSYNEQFF,TRBD2,TRBV20-1,many,TRBJ2-1
TGCGCCAGCAGCTTGGGAGGTAGCGGGGATACGCAGTATTTT,CASSLGGSGDTQYF,TRBD2,TRBV5-1,many,TRBJ2-3
TGTGCCAGCAGTCTGGGACTAGCCCTCAATGAGCAGTTCTTC,CASSLGLALNEQFF,TRBD2,TRBV6-2/TRBV6-3,many,TRBJ2-1
TGTGCCAGCAGCTTCTGGGACAGGGGATACGAGCAGTACTTC,CASSFWDRGYEQYF,TRBD1,TRBV14,.,TRBJ2-7
TGTGCCAGCAGCCGGGGGGGGATCAGCGAAAAACTGTTTTTT,CASSRGGISEKLFF,.,TRBV6-1,many,TRBJ1-4
TGTGCCAGCATAGAGTTCGGGGAGACTGAAGCTTTCTTT,CASIEFGETEAFF,.,TRBV2,many,TRBJ1-1
TGTGCCAGCAGTCGTAATACTATGGGCTCACCCCTCCACTTT,CASSRNTMGSPLHF,.,TRBV6-1,.,TRBJ1-6
TGTGTTAGTGGTGCACAGGTAATCCGTGGGGCCAACGTCCTGACTTTC,CVSGAQVIRGANVLTF,.,TRBV12-5,.,TRBJ2-6
TGTGCCAGCAGTTACACCCGGACTAGCGGGTCTAGCACAGATACGCAGTATTTT,CASSYTRTSGSSTDTQYF,TRBD2,TRBV6-5,.,TRBJ2-3
TGTGCCAGCAGTCCCGGGACTAGCGGGAATAGCCAGACCCAGTACTTC,CASSPGTSGNSQTQYF,TRBD2,TRBV6-1,many,TRBJ2-5
TGTGCCAGCAGCCAGGGACGACTAGCCGGGCGCGAGCAGTACTTC,CASSQGRLAGREQYF,TRBD2,TRBV3-1,few,TRBJ2-7
TGTGCCAGCAGCCAACTGGGGACAGTCTTCTCTGGGGCCAACGTCCTGACTTTC,CASSQLGTVFSGANVLTF,TRBD1,TRBV14,.,TRBJ2-6
TGTGCCAGCAGCCCACAGGGGCTTGCCTACAATGAGCAGTTCTTC,CASSPQGLAYNEQFF,TRBD1,TRBV7-3,.,TRBJ2-1
TGTGCCAGCAGCTTCACCGGGACAAACACAGATACGCAGTATTTT,CASSFTGTNTDTQYF,.,TRBV7-2,few,TRBJ2-3
TGCAGTGCTAGAGATCTGACGGGAGTCGGGACAGATACGCAGTATTTT,CSARDLTGVGTDTQYF,.,TRBV20-1,few,TRBJ2-3
TGTGCCAGCAGCTGGAGGCCCGGACAGGTGAACACTGAAGCTTTCTTT,CASSWRPGQVNTEAFF,TRBD1,TRBV5-5,many,TRBJ1-1
TGTGCCAGCAGTTTCGGGCCAACGGCCGCAGATACGCAGTATTTT,CASSFGPTAADTQYF,.,TRBV12-3/TRBV12-4,few,TRBJ2-3
TGCAGTGCGGAGAGAGCCCAGAACACTGAAGCTTTCTTT,CSAERAQNTEAFF,.,TRBV20-1,few,TRBJ1-1
TGTGCCAGCAGTCAGGACCAAGAGACCCAGTACTTC,CASSQDQETQYF,.,TRBV6-6,few,TRBJ2-5
TGTGCCAGCAGTTTAGGACAGCTTAATCAGCCCCAGCATTTT,CASSLGQLNQPQHF,.,TRBV12-3/TRBV12-4,.,TRBJ1-5
TGTGCCAGCAGCGAAAGGGGGGAAAAGTACTTC,CASSERGEKYF,.,TRBV7-9,few,TRBJ2-7
TGTGCCAGCAGTAAACAGGGTGAGAATCAGCCCCAGCATTTT,CASSKQGENQPQHF,.,TRBV27,.,TRBJ1-5
TGTGCCAGCAGCCGGACGGGGCTGAATGAGCAGTTCTTC,CASSRTGLNEQFF,.,TRBV7-8,.,TRBJ2-1
TGTGCCAGCAGCTTTGGCGCTGGCGACGAGCAGTACTTC,CASSFGAGDEQYF,.,TRBV7-6,few,TRBJ2-7
TGTGCCAGCACCGTAGGACAGGACACTGAAGCTTTCTTT,CASTVGQDTEAFF,TRBD1,TRBV6-6,.,TRBJ1-1
TGTGCCAGCAGTCCGGCGCGCACAGCCAACACCGGGGAGCTGTTTTTT,CASSPARTANTGELFF,.,TRBV6-2/TRBV6-3,.,TRBJ2-2
TGTGCCAGATGGAGCAATCAGCCCCAGCATTTT,CARWSNQPQHF,.,TRBV6-8,many,TRBJ1-5